This TCR beta chain is from a study of blood T cell repertoires in COVID-19. Study details: The analysed material was cDNA or gDNA that came from T cells, B-cell-depleted T cells, or PBMCs.

As processed by the authors: How many nucleated cells were present was estimated from reference gene primer amplification. Clones were read by immunoSEQ multiplex PCR, and TCRdb kept only the in-frame ones, dropping some. Clone size and V and J calls were adopted from that table, with D and trimming inferred from the DNA. This table holds roughly 340,000 clones, around 91% found once. CDR1 and CDR2 from the germline V gene are MDHEN and SYDVKM. V shed 6 bases, J shed 3 bases, and the junction held 8 bases outside the gene matches. The CDR3 spans 15 residues. The V call is TRBV28, the J call TRBJ2-1, with 7 bases that match TRBD1. The sequencing sample was made of PBMCs or T cells enriched from blood (not recorded which). The source is a man aged 18 to 35 who had recovered from COVID-19. In DNA form, the CDR3 reads TGTGCCAGCAGGGGAACCGGGACAGTCTACAATGAGCAGTTCTTC. This sequence encodes CASRGTGTVYNEQFF.